The sequence of this T cell receptor (beta chain) was determined in a study of T cell responses to AZD1222 COVID-19 vaccine. Points from the study as a whole: Spike-spanning, vaccine-associated CD4 TCRs were dominant at 160-218 and 743-854. Reportedly, close to half of spike-specific TCRs are directed against unmutated variant regions.

The CDR3 sequence is 15 residues long. V was trimmed by 2 bases and J by 4 bases, leaving 11 bases between them. CDR1 SGHVS and CDR2 FQNEAQ come from the germline V gene. Only in-frame clones appear in the TCRdb table, and some are missing; sequencing was by immunoSEQ multiplex PCR. The table records around 150,000 clones, approximately 90% of them present only once. Turning to this clone: Its antigen is as yet unknown.

This TCR derives from an adult who received the AZD1222 COVID-19 vaccine. The gene calls are TRBV7-8 and TRBJ2-2, with D unclear. The sequencing used peripheral blood, collected 28 days after the second AZD1222 dose. The CDR3 loop reads CASSLQETSTGELFF. The DNA of the CDR3 is TGTGCCAGCAGCTTACAGGAAACAAGCACCGGGGAGCTGTTTTTT.